Each of the 3 T cell receptor beta chains below was sequenced from the same sample in a study of blood T cell repertoires in COVID-19. The protocol was immunoSEQ multiplex PCR, while the TCRdb copy is restricted to in-frame clones and leaves out a portion. The data show 150,000 to 180,000 clones, less than 95% seen once. What was sequenced was peripheral blood. The receptors derive from a man aged 50 to 59 with acute or convalescent COVID-19.

The V and J genes are TRBV7-9 and TRBJ2-7, with a weak D call TRBD1 (6 bases). Germline assignment: CDR1 SEHNR and CDR2 FQNEAQ (reference sequence). V was shortened by 4 bases and J by 6 bases, with 10 bases between the two germline ends. There are 12 residues in the CDR3. CDR3 protein: CASSSGRGEQYF. The CDR3 coding sequence is TGTGCCAGCAGCTCGGGCAGGGGCGAGCAGTACTTC.

V usage is TRBV7-9 and J usage is TRBJ2-1; tentative D call: TRBD2 (5 bases). There are 15 residues in the CDR3. V was trimmed by 2 bases and J by 4 bases, leaving 12 bases between them. CDR1 is SEHNR, CDR2 FQNEAQ, per germline (reference sequence). The CDR3 nucleotides are TGTGCCAGCAGCTTAAGGTCGTCGGGGTACAATGAGCAGTTCTTC. It yields the protein CASSLRSSGYNEQFF.

This chain links TRBV24-1 with TRBJ2-1; 8 nucleotides align to TRBD2. The CDR3 runs 15 residues. Trimming cost V 6 bases and J 8 bases; bases outside gene matches: 11. Germline loops: CDR1 KGHDR, CDR2 SFDVKD. CDR3 nucleotide sequence: TGTGCCACCAGTTCAGGCCGGGGGGGCTGGCATGAGCAGTTCTTC. Translation gives CATSSGRGGWHEQFF.